This is a list of T cell receptor beta chains from one sample in a study of glioma-infiltrating T cells. TCRdb recomputed calls from the multiplex PCR reads with MiXCR, one row per CDR3 protein. The repertoire has under 200,000 distinct CDR3 sequences, 32% of them found once; the top ten carry 20% to 25%. The sample comprised glioma tissue, nonneoplastic brain tissue, or PBMCs (not recorded which). All receptors derive from a human donor with low-grade glioma or glioblastoma, undergoing nonglioma brain surgery, or in good health (not recorded which). The CDR3 runs from the conserved cysteine through the conserved F or W.

v_call,j_call,cdr3_aa
TRBV7-2,TRBJ2-1,CASSWGSSIGGGEQFF
TRBV18,TRBJ2-7,CASSAGSGEQYF
TRBV4-3,TRBJ2-3,CASRQDGRDVDTQYF
TRBV10-3,TRBJ2-7,CAISEVGPPYEQYF
TRBV5-1,TRBJ1-6,CASSRDNNSPLHF
TRBV6-2/TRBV6-3,TRBJ2-3,CASNPTGSGASTDTQYF
TRBV10-3,TRBJ2-3,CAISEEPGLRTDTQYF
TRBV6-2/TRBV6-3,TRBJ2-7,CASSYSPSRQDSYEQYF
TRBV28,TRBJ1-1,CASSSVNQGGEAFF
TRBV12-3/TRBV12-4,TRBJ2-5,CASTFGDRGPETQYF